This TCR beta chain is drawn from a study of technical replicates of blood from a few donors. CDR1 and CDR2 from the germline V gene are MDHEN and SYDVKM. Trimming took 4 bases from V and 4 from J; bases not matched to a gene: 9. CDR3 length: 15 amino acids. This table comes from immunoSEQ multiplex PCR, and its TCRdb copy is limited to in-frame clones, with some not included. The sample lists around 97,000 clones; approximately 94% were seen once. V is TRBV28 and J is TRBJ1-1; 7 nucleotides align to TRBD1. Sequencing used T cells isolated from PBMCs. The source of this sequence is a human donor in good health. The DNA of the CDR3 is TGTGCCAGCAGTTCTTTCAGGGGGTTAGGCACTGAAGCTTTCTTT. Translating gives CASSSFRGLGTEAFF.